A selection of T cell receptor beta chains follows, all from one sample in a study of blood T cell repertoires in COVID-19. The assay was immunoSEQ multiplex PCR, and TCRdb's table has in-frame clones only and misses some. The sample holds about 240,000 clones, roughly 80% seen once. Sequenced sample: peripheral blood. These receptors originate from a young woman with acute or convalescent COVID-19. Both conserved end residues are part of each CDR3. Each record gives: D gene, J gene, clone size, V gene, CDR3 DNA, CDR3 protein. D genes are given only for firm matches. Clone size is stated in some rows and not others, as once, few, many or a class when expanded.

- | TRBJ2-3 | - | TRBV6-5 | TGTGCCAGCATCAGGGGGGGCACAGATACGCAGTATTTT | CASIRGGTDTQYF
- | TRBJ2-7 | - | TRBV6-5 | TGTGCCACTCGACAGCCGAGCTCCTACGAGCAGTACTTC | CATRQPSSYEQYF
TRBD1 | TRBJ2-7 | - | TRBV6-5 | TGTGCCAGCAGTCGGACAGGGTTTTACGAGCAGTACTTC | CASSRTGFYEQYF
- | TRBJ1-2 | - | TRBV5-6 | TGTGCCAGCAGCTTTCAGGGGCCCACTAACTATGGCTACACCTTC | CASSFQGPTNYGYTF
TRBD1 | TRBJ1-2 | - | TRBV6-5 | TGTGCCAGCAGGTTCTCGGGACAGGGGGAATATGGCTACACCTTC | CASRFSGQGEYGYTF
TRBD1 | TRBJ2-7 | - | TRBV4-1 | TGCGCCAGCAGACTCGACAGGGGAAGTAGCGAGCAGTACTTC | CASRLDRGSSEQYF
TRBD1 | TRBJ1-5 | - | TRBV7-2 | TGTGCCAGCAGCGAGGACAGGGGAAATCAGCCCCAGCATTTT | CASSEDRGNQPQHF
- | TRBJ2-7 | - | TRBV7-9 | TGTGCCAGCAGCTTAGCGTGGGCAGCCTACGAGCAGTACTTC | CASSLAWAAYEQYF
- | TRBJ2-1 | - | TRBV9 | TGTGCCAGCAGCGTAGTCCCCGACAGCTACAATGAGCAGTTCTTC | CASSVVPDSYNEQFF
TRBD1 | TRBJ1-2 | - | TRBV18 | TGTGCCAGCTCACCCCCCGGGACAGTCCAGAACACCTTC | CASSPPGTVQNTF
TRBD2 | TRBJ2-5 | - | TRBV10-2 | TGCGCCAGCAGGGGGACTAGCTGGTACACCCAAGAGACCCAGTACTTC | CASRGTSWYTQETQYF
TRBD2 | TRBJ2-7 | once | TRBV10-3 | TGTGCCACTGCCCCTCTAGCGGAGGGCCACAACGAGCAGTACTTC | CATAPLAEGHNEQYF
TRBD1 | TRBJ1-4 | - | TRBV9 | TGTGCCAGCAGCCCGGAAACTACAGGGGTCGGTGAAAAACTGTTTTTT | CASSPETTGVGEKLFF
- | TRBJ2-1 | - | TRBV7-2 | TGTGCCAGCAGCTTAGCCGGCGGGGTCTACAATGAGCAGTTCTTC | CASSLAGGVYNEQFF
TRBD1 | TRBJ1-1 | - | TRBV5-1 | TGCGCCAGCAGCCACACAGGGGGGAGGGAAGCTTTCTTT | CASSHTGGREAFF
- | TRBJ2-5 | - | TRBV7-9 | TGTGCCAGCAGTCTTGGCTATAGGGGCTCCACCGAGACCCAGTACTTC | CASSLGYRGSTETQYF
- | TRBJ2-1 | - | TRBV7-2 | TGTGCCAGCAGCTTACCAAACAATGAGCAGTTCTTC | CASSLPNNEQFF
- | TRBJ1-2 | - | TRBV2 | TGTGCCAGCAGTGAAAATACAGGGAGCTACACCTTC | CASSENTGSYTF
TRBD1 | TRBJ1-1 | - | TRBV5-1 | TGCGCCAGCAGCTTCGACAGGGTTCGGGTCGACACTGAAGCTTTCTTT | CASSFDRVRVDTEAFF
- | TRBJ1-5 | once | TRBV4-1 | TGCGCCAGCAGCCAAGATCCCTCTAGCAATCAGCCCCAGCATTTT | CASSQDPSSNQPQHF
- | TRBJ2-5 | once | TRBV7-8 | TGTGCCAGCAGCTTAAGTACCGTGTCTAGGGGAAGGGAGACCCAGTACTTC | CASSLSTVSRGRETQYF
- | TRBJ2-1 | - | TRBV19 | TGTGCCAGTAAGGGGTTCGGAGAGGTTGAGCAGTTCTTC | CASKGFGEVEQFF
TRBD2 | TRBJ2-7 | - | TRBV9 | TGTGCCAGCAGCCCCCAAGGACTAGCGGTCGCCGAGCAGTACTTC | CASSPQGLAVAEQYF
TRBD1 | TRBJ2-2 | - | TRBV6-6 | TGTGCCAGCAGACAAACAGGGGGCGTCGGGGAGCTGTTTTTT | CASRQTGGVGELFF
- | TRBJ1-2 | - | TRBV6-2/TRBV6-3 | TGTGCCAGCAGTTACAATATTGGTCAGGGCCTGAGCTATGGCTACACCTTC | CASSYNIGQGLSYGYTF
- | TRBJ2-7 | once | TRBV5-6 | TGTGCCAGCAGCTTGGGTACGACTCTGGCCTACGAGCAGTACTTC | CASSLGTTLAYEQYF
TRBD1 | TRBJ2-2 | - | TRBV18 | TGTGCCAGCTCACCAGGGACAGCTACGGCCGGGGAGCTGTTTTTT | CASSPGTATAGELFF
TRBD2 | TRBJ2-1 | - | TRBV13 | TGTGCCAGCAGCTTAACACGTAGCGGGAGGGAAAATGAGCAGTTCTTC | CASSLTRSGRENEQFF
- | TRBJ1-1 | - | TRBV7-9 | TGTGCCAGCAGCTTATCAGGGACTGAAGCTTTCTTT | CASSLSGTEAFF
TRBD2 | TRBJ2-3 | - | TRBV7-2 | TGTGCCAGCAGCTTAGTAGGCGGGAGGGCCGGCACAGATACGCAGTATTTT | CASSLVGGRAGTDTQYF
TRBD1 | TRBJ1-2 | - | TRBV6-5 | TGTGCCAGCAGGAAGCCTGACAGGGCTAACTATGGCTACACCTTC | CASRKPDRANYGYTF
TRBD2 | TRBJ2-1 | - | TRBV27 | TGTGCCAGCTCAAGCGGGAGCTCCTACAATGAGCAGTTCTTC | CASSSGSSYNEQFF
TRBD2 | TRBJ2-1 | many | TRBV27 | TGTGCCAGCAGTCCCTTCGGGAGGGCCCTCTACAATGAGCAGTTCTTC | CASSPFGRALYNEQFF
- | TRBJ1-1 | - | TRBV5-4 | TGTGCCAGCAGCTTGGAGGGCGGGATCTTGAACACTGAAGCTTTCTTT | CASSLEGGILNTEAFF
TRBD2 | TRBJ2-3 | once | TRBV30 | TGTGCCTGGAGTGCGGGGACTAGCGGGAGTAGGGATACGCAGTATTTT | CAWSAGTSGSRDTQYF
TRBD1 | TRBJ1-2 | - | TRBV27 | TGTGCCAGCAGTTTAAGTCCGGGACAGGGCTATGGCTACACCTTC | CASSLSPGQGYGYTF
- | TRBJ2-5 | - | TRBV29-1 | TGCAGCGTTGAAGATTTTCAGGTGACCCAGTACTTC | CSVEDFQVTQYF
TRBD2 | TRBJ2-7 | few | TRBV7-8 | TGTGCCAGCAGCTTTAGCGGGAGTTACGAGCAGTACTTC | CASSFSGSYEQYF
- | TRBJ1-4 | - | TRBV6-5 | TGTGCCAGCAGTTACTCGAACGGGGAACGTGAAAAACTGTTTTTT | CASSYSNGEREKLFF
TRBD2 | TRBJ2-3 | - | TRBV19 | TGTGCCAGTAGTCCGACTAGCAGCACAGATACGCAGTATTTT | CASSPTSSTDTQYF
TRBD1 | TRBJ1-6 | - | TRBV18 | TGTGCCAGCTCACCAATGGGGGACAGGGGCTCACCCCTCCACTTT | CASSPMGDRGSPLHF
TRBD1 | TRBJ1-1 | - | TRBV27 | TGTGCCAGCAGCCCAGACAGGGGGCGGCGCACTGAAGCTTTCTTT | CASSPDRGRRTEAFF